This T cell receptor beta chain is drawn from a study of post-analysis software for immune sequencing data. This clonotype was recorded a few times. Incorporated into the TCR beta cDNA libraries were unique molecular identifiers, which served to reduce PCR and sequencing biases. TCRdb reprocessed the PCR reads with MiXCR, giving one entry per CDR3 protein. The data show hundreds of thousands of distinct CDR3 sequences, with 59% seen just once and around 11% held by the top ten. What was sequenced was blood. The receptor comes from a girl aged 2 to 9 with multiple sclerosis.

The CDR3 is CAWSVPGADGWPQHF. The CDR3 region has the DNA TGTGCCTGGAGTGTACCAGGGGCCGATGGATGGCCCCAGCATTTT. The chain couples TRBV30 to TRBJ1-5; D is perhaps TRBD1 (6 bases). Germline V gene lookup returns CDR1 GTSNPN and CDR2 SVGIG (reference sequence). The CDR3 sequence is 15 residues long. V was cut by 0 bases and J by 9 bases, with 18 bases left in between.